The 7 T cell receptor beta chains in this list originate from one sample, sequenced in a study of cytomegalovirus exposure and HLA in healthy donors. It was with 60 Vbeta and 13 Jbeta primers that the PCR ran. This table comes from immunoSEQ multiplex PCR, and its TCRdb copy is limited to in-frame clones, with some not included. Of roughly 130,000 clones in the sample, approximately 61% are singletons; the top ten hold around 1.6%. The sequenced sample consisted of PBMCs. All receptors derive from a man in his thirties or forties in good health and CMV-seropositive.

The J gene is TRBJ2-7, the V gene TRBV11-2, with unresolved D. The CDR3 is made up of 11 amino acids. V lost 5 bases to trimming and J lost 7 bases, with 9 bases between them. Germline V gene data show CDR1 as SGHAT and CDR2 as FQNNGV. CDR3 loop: CASSLAGEQYF. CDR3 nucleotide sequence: TGTGCCAGCAGCCTTGCCGGGGAGCAGTACTTC.

CDR3 sequence reads: CASSPLGTALAKNIQYF. The DNA of the CDR3 is TGTGCCAGTAGTCCGCTAGGGACAGCTCTAGCCAAAAACATTCAGTACTTC. This chain uses TRBV19 with TRBJ2-4; TRBD1 matches 7 bases. This CDR3 is 17 amino acids long. V lost 5 bases to trimming and J lost 0 bases; unmatched junction nucleotides: 10. The germline gives CDR1 LNHDA, CDR2 SQIVND (reference sequence).

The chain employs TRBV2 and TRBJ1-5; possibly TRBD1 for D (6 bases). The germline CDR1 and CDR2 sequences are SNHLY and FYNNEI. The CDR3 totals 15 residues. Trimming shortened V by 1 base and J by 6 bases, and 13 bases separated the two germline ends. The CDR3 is CASSEDREYFQPQHF. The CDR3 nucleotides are TGTGCCAGCAGTGAAGACAGGGAATATTTTCAGCCCCAGCATTTT.

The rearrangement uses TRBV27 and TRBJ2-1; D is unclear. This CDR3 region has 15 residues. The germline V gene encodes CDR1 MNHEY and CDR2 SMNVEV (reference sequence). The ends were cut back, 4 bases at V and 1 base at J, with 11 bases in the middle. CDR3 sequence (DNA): TGTGCCAGCAGTTACCGGGTTAGGTCCTACAATGAGCAGTTCTTC. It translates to CASSYRVRSYNEQFF.

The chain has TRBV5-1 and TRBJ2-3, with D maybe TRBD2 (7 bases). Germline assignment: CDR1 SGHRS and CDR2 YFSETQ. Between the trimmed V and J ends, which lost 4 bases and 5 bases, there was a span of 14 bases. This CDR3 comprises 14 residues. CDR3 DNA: TGCGCCAGCAGCCTGGAAGGGGGGGGAGATACGCAGTATTTT. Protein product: CASSLEGGGDTQYF.

The CDR3 here is CASSFQGQETQYF. CDR3 nucleotide sequence: TGCGCCAGCAGCTTTCAGGGTCAGGAGACCCAGTACTTC. The chain recombines TRBV5-1 with TRBJ2-5, with D perhaps matching TRBD1 (5 bases). This CDR3 is built from 13 residues. In germline, CDR1 is SGHRS, CDR2 YFSETQ. Trimming stripped 2 bases from V and 5 bases from J, with 10 bases between.

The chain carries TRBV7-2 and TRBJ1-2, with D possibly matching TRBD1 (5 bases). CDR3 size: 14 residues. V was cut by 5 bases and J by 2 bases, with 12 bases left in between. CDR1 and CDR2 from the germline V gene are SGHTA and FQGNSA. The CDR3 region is CASSPGRGNYGYTF. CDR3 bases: TGTGCCAGCAGCCCTGGGAGGGGCAACTATGGCTACACCTTC.